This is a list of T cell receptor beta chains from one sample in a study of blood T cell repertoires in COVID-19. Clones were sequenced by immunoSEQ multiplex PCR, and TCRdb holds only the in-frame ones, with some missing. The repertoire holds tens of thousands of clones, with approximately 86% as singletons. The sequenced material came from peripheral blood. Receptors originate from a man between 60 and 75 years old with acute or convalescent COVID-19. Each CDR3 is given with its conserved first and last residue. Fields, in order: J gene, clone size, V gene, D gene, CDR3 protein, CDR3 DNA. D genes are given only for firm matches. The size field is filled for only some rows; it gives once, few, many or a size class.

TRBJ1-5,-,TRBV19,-,CASSLGGRFSNQPQHF,TGTGCCAGTAGTCTGGGAGGGAGATTTAGCAATCAGCCCCAGCATTTT
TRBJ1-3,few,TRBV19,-,CASERGGSGNTIYF,TGTGCCAGCGAAAGGGGGGGCTCTGGAAACACCATATATTTT
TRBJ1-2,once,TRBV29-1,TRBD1,CSVQGQFYGYTF,TGCAGCGTTCAGGGACAGTTCTATGGCTACACCTTC
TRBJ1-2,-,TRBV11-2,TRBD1,CASSPGTVTNYGYTF,TGTGCCAGCAGCCCTGGGACAGTCACTAACTATGGCTACACCTTC
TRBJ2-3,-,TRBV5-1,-,CASSPTGGAPSTDTQYF,TGCGCCAGCAGCCCGACGGGCGGGGCGCCGAGCACAGATACGCAGTATTTT
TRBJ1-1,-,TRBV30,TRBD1,CAWSGLIRTGEATEAFF,TGTGCCTGGAGTGGACTAATAAGGACAGGGGAGGCCACTGAAGCTTTCTTT
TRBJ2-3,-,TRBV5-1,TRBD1,CASSSTGFTDTQYF,TGCGCCAGCAGCTCGACAGGGTTCACAGATACGCAGTATTTT
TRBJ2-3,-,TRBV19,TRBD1,CASSRTGAADTQYF,TGTGCCAGTAGCCGGACAGGGGCCGCAGATACGCAGTATTTT
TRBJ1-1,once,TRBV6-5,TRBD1,CASSYSGDRLEAFF,TGTGCCAGCAGTTACTCGGGGGACAGGCTCGAAGCTTTCTTT
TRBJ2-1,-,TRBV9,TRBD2,CASSVVGLANEQFF,TGTGCCAGCAGCGTAGTGGGACTAGCAAATGAGCAGTTCTTC
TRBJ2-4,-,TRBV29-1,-,CSVIGAGLAKNIQYF,TGCAGCGTGATTGGGGCAGGGCTAGCCAAAAACATTCAGTACTTC
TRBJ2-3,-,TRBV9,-,CASSVASSTDTQYF,TGTGCCAGCAGCGTAGCTTCCAGCACAGATACGCAGTATTTT
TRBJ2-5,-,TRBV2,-,CASNLKRAQETQYF,TGTGCCAGCAATTTAAAACGAGCCCAAGAGACCCAGTACTTC
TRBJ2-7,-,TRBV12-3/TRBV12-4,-,CASSTRVSEQYF,TGTGCCAGCAGTACTAGGGTTAGCGAGCAGTACTTC
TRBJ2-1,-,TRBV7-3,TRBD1,CASSSIQGNEQFF,TGTGCCAGCAGCAGTATACAGGGGAATGAGCAGTTCTTC
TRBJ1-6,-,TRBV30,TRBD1,CAWSVPGQQNSPLHF,TGTGCCTGGAGTGTGCCGGGACAGCAAAATTCACCCCTCCACTTT
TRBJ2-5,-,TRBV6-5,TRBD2,CASNPSGGLETQYF,TGTGCCAGCAACCCTAGCGGGGGACTTGAGACCCAGTACTTC
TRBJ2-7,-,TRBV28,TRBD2,CASSGAPGLGEQYF,TGTGCCAGCAGTGGGGCTCCGGGACTAGGCGAGCAGTACTTC
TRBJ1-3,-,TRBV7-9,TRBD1,CASSLILGTGILSGNTIYF,TGTGCCAGCAGCTTAATTTTGGGGACAGGAATACTCTCTGGAAACACCATATATTTT
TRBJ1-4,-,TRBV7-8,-,CASSLGRTLAVTEKLFF,TGTGCCAGCAGCTTAGGGCGGACATTAGCCGTTACTGAAAAACTGTTTTTT
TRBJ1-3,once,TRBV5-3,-,CARSSAGSSGNTIYF,TGTGCCAGAAGCTCGGCGGGAAGCTCTGGAAACACCATATATTTT
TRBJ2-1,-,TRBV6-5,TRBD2,CASSYRHLGGSREQFF,TGTGCCAGCAGTTACCGGCATCTCGGGGGGTCTAGGGAGCAGTTCTTC
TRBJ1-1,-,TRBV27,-,CASSFGQMNTEAFF,TGTGCCAGCAGTTTCGGACAGATGAACACTGAAGCTTTCTTT
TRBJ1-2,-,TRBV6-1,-,CASSGEGSGYTF,TGTGCCAGCAGCGGGGAGGGGAGCGGCTACACCTTC
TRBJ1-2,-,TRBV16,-,CASSQGTGGGYTF,TGTGCCAGCAGCCAAGGGACGGGAGGTGGCTACACCTTC
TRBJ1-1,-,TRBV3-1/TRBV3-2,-,CASSSQDRRAHTEAFF,TGTGCCAGCAGCTCTCAAGACAGAAGGGCTCACACTGAAGCTTTCTTT
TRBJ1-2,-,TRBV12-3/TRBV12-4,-,CAARGTRYGYTF,TGTGCGGCACGGGGGACGCGGTATGGCTACACCTTC
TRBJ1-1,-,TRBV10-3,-,CAISDRTETEAFF,TGTGCCATCAGTGATCGCACGGAGACTGAAGCTTTCTTT
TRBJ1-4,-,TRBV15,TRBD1,CATSRDLTGANEKLFF,TGTGCCACCAGCAGAGATTTAACAGGGGCCAATGAAAAACTGTTTTTT
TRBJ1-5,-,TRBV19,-,CASSISFRGRQPQHF,TGTGCCAGTAGTATAAGTTTCAGGGGACGGCAGCCCCAGCATTTT
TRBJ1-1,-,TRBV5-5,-,CASSLGGTTDTEAFF,TGTGCCAGCAGCTTGGGAGGGACTACGGACACTGAAGCTTTCTTT
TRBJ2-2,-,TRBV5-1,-,CASTKGGPGELFF,TGCGCCAGCACCAAAGGGGGTCCCGGGGAGCTGTTTTTT
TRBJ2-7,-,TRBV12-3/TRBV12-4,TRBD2,CASRPGTSREQYF,TGTGCCAGCAGACCCGGGACTAGCCGCGAGCAGTACTTC
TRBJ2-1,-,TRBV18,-,CASSLVGAGAYNEQFF,TGTGCCAGCTCCCTCGTTGGGGCAGGGGCCTACAATGAGCAGTTCTTC
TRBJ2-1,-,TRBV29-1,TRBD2,CSAGLAGHNEQFF,TGCAGCGCAGGACTAGCGGGGCACAATGAGCAGTTCTTC
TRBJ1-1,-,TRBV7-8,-,CASSLEVDSWNTEAFF,TGTGCCAGCAGCTTAGAAGTGGACAGCTGGAACACTGAAGCTTTCTTT
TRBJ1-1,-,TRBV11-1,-,CASSFGASMNTEAFF,TGTGCCAGCAGCTTTGGGGCATCCATGAACACTGAAGCTTTCTTT
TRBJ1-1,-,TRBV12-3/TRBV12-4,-,CASRRGEGTEAFF,TGTGCCAGCCGTCGGGGGGAGGGCACTGAAGCTTTCTTT
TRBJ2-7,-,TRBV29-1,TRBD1,CSVEDRFSYEQYF,TGCAGCGTCGAGGACAGGTTCTCCTACGAGCAGTACTTC
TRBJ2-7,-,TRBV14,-,CASSQLGENYEQYF,TGTGCCAGCAGCCAACTCGGGGAGAACTACGAGCAGTACTTC
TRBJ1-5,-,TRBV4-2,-,CASSQGESGQPQHF,TGTGCCAGCAGCCAAGGGGAGTCGGGTCAGCCCCAGCATTTT
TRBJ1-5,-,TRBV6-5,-,CASSRQINQPQHF,TGTGCCAGCAGTAGACAGATAAATCAGCCCCAGCATTTT
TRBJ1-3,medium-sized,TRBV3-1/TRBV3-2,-,CASSRDFSHSGNTIYF,TGTGCCAGCAGCCGGGACTTCTCCCACTCTGGAAACACCATATATTTT
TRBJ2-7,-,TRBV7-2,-,CASSRDSGYEQYF,TGTGCCAGCAGCCGAGACTCTGGTTACGAGCAGTACTTC
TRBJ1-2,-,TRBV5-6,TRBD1,CASSPGPGQGAIGYTF,TGTGCCAGCAGCCCGGGGCCGGGACAGGGGGCGATTGGCTACACCTTC